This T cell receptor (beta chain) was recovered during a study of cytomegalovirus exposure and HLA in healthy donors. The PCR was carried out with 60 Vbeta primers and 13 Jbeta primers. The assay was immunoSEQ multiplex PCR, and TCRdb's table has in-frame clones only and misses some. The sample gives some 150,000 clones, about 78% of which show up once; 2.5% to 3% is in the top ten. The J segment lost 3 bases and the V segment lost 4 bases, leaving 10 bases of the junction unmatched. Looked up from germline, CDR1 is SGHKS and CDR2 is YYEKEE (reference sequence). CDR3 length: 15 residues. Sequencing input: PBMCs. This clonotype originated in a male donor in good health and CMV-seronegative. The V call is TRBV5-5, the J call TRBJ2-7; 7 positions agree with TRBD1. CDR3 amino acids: CASSRTRDSVYEQYF. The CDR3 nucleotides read TGTGCCAGCAGCAGAACCCGGGACAGCGTCTACGAGCAGTACTTC.